One and the same sample provided the 2 T cell receptor beta chains below, sequenced in a study of cytomegalovirus exposure and HLA in healthy donors. Primers: 60 Vbeta forward and 13 Jbeta reverse. TCRdb's copy holds only in-frame clones and misses some; the assay was immunoSEQ multiplex PCR. The table records 30,000 to 40,000 clones, approximately 67% of them present only once. Material: PBMCs. These receptor sequences come from a man aged 40-49 years in good health and CMV-seropositive.

This clone was counted between two and nine times. The chain uses TRBV5-1 and TRBJ1-1; no firm D call. The CDR3 has 13 amino acids. Trimming cost V 5 bases and J 7 bases, with 15 bases left between them. Germline V gives CDR1 SGHRS, CDR2 YFSETQ. CDR3 DNA: TGCGCCAGCAGTCCAGGCCTTCGGGATGAAGCTTTCTTT. This codes for CASSPGLRDEAFF. Looking up the rest from reference TRBV5-1 and TRBJ1-1 gives the full variable domain: KAGVTQTPRYLIKTRGQQVTLSCSPISGHRSVSWYQQTPGQGLQFLFEYFSETQRNKGNFPGRFSGRQFSNSRSEMNVSTLELGDSALYLCASSPGLRDEAFFGQGTRLTVV.

The chain uses TRBV18 and TRBJ1-6; no clear D gene. Germline V gene data show CDR1 as KGHSH and CDR2 as LQKENI. V dropped 3 bases and J dropped 6 bases, with 18 bases sitting between them. This CDR3 contains 17 residues. For the CDR3, the DNA is TGTGCCAGCTCACCGCAGAGACAAGAGAGTACTAATTCACCCCTCCACTTT. It is translated as CASSPQRQESTNSPLHF.